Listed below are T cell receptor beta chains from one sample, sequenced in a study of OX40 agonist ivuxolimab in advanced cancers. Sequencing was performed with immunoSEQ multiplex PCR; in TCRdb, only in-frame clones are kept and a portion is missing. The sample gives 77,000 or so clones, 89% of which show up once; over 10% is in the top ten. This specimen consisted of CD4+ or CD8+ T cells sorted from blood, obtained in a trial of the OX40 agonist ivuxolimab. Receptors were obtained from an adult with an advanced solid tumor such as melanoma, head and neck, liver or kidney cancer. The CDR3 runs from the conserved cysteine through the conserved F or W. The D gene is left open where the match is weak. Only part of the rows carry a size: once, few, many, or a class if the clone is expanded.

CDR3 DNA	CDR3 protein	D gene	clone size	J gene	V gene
TGTGCCAGCACTCTGACAGGCCCCTCGGGCAATGAGCAGTTCTTC	CASTLTGPSGNEQFF	.	.	TRBJ2-1	TRBV7-2
TGTGCCAGCAGTGAAGCTTTCTCCTACGAGCAGTACTTC	CASSEAFSYEQYF	.	.	TRBJ2-7	TRBV6-1
TGTGCCAGCAGACCCCGGGGCTTGAACACTGAAGCTTTCTTT	CASRPRGLNTEAFF	.	.	TRBJ1-1	TRBV6-5
TGTGCCAGCAGTGAGTGGTCAGGGGGGTACTATGGCTACACCTTC	CASSEWSGGYYGYTF	TRBD1	.	TRBJ1-2	TRBV25-1
TGCGCCAGCAGCTTGGTCGGGGGGCAGAACAATGAGCAGTTCTTC	CASSLVGGQNNEQFF	.	.	TRBJ2-1	TRBV5-1
TGCGCCAGCAGACGACAGGGGGCTTCGGCAGATACGCAGTATTTT	CASRRQGASADTQYF	TRBD1	.	TRBJ2-3	TRBV5-1
TGCGCCAGCAGCCCATCACAACTCAGGGGGACTGGAAACACCATATATTTT	CASSPSQLRGTGNTIYF	TRBD1	.	TRBJ1-3	TRBV4-1
TGTGCCAGCTCACCGATGGGGGGTAGTAATCAGCCCCAGCATTTT	CASSPMGGSNQPQHF	.	once	TRBJ1-5	TRBV18
TGTGCCAGCAGTTACGTCGTGCGGGGGGCCGTTACCGGGGAGCTGTTTTTT	CASSYVVRGAVTGELFF	TRBD2	.	TRBJ2-2	TRBV6-7
TGTGCCAGCAGTACCACGGCATTGAATTCACCCCTCCACTTT	CASSTTALNSPLHF	.	.	TRBJ1-6	TRBV2
TGTGCCAGCAGCCCGACATCTACCTTCACCTCCTCTGGAAACACCATATATTTT	CASSPTSTFTSSGNTIYF	.	.	TRBJ1-3	TRBV28
TGTGCCAGCAGCTTTCTGTGGGAGGAGGAAAAACTGTTTTTT	CASSFLWEEEKLFF	.	.	TRBJ1-4	TRBV7-9
TGTGCCAGCAGTTTATTCGGCCGAGGCTACGAGCAGTACTTC	CASSLFGRGYEQYF	.	.	TRBJ2-7	TRBV28
TGTGCCAGCAGCCAAGCTAATAGCGGGTACCTTAAAGAGACCCAGTACTTC	CASSQANSGYLKETQYF	TRBD2	few	TRBJ2-5	TRBV14
TGTGCCAGCAGCCCGAGCACCGGGGAGCTGTTTTTT	CASSPSTGELFF	.	.	TRBJ2-2	TRBV4-2